This TCR beta chain came from a study of cytomegalovirus exposure and HLA in healthy donors (dated by TCRdb to the late 2010s). Study-level background: An earlier analysis of roughly 500 of the donors reported 276 Gb of sequence data and 117 million unique TCR beta sequences obtained from some 170 million T cells. About 330 gigabases of sequencing data and around 88 million unique TCR sequences made up an early release that covered roughly 670 HLA-typed donors. Among the roughly 400 genotyped donors, about 83% belonged to the genetic ancestry cluster associated with self-reported Caucasian donors. The study aimed to test whether signatures of past pathogen exposure could be identified by cataloging public T cell receptors. The T cell repertoires of some 700 subjects were profiled by immunosequencing and related to cytomegalovirus serostatus. Besides the first cohort of more than 650 subjects, a separate validation cohort made up of over 95 different subjects was used. The study combined high-throughput TCR immunosequencing, statistical association of individual TCRs with disease status, and machine learning to predict cytomegalovirus infection status. In a later analysis, previously published TCR beta repertoires from 670 or so donors were re-analyzed and high-resolution HLA genotyping was added so that TCR occurrence patterns could be studied. Rather than using new phenotypic data, the later analysis identified candidate immune exposures from TCR beta sequences and from how often those sequences occurred across donors. An earlier analysis of some 500 of the donors applied high-throughput TCR beta sequencing to assess whether each TCR beta V gene segment acted as functional or pseudogenic. Alongside the repertoire data, information on donor age, sex, ethnicity and CMV serostatus was compiled. In a later genetic analysis, genome-wide SNP genotypes for about 55% of the roughly 670 donors were used, and that subset was treated as a discovery cohort. Every discovery cohort repertoire had been produced on one sequencing platform. HLA typing included class I and class II loci at four-digit resolution. Typing coverage differed by locus: A, B, C, DRB1 and DQB1 were typed in roughly 620-630 donors, DQA1 in about 560, DPA1 in approximately 600, and DPB1 in around 490. Four to six DR-DQ haplotypes were handled as single units for association and clustering because linkage in the cohort was strong. On average, over 200,000 unique TCR beta nucleotide sequences were sequenced per donor among 300 to 500 genotyped donors of the cohort, with roughly 18% of those sequences being non-productive. Study-wide conclusions, independent of this receptor: In vitro tests confirmed that a few of the cytomegalovirus-associated TCR beta chains recognize cytomegalovirus antigens. The authors suggested that the approach could potentially be extended to other disease states and immunological phenotypes. In a later genetic analysis, a missense DCLRE1C variant was associated with V-gene and J-gene trimming of TCR beta chains, and the association was replicated in an independent cohort. Linkage disequilibrium might explain the correlated functional status among segregating V segments, but an unknown experimental factor could not be excluded. Some IMGT-functional V segments, including TRBV6-2 and TRBV6-3, could not be told apart with the 87-base-pair reads, so those segments were excluded. A further reported finding was that TCR beta sequences accurately predicted the HLA-A and HLA-B alleles for most subjects in the first cohort. Compared with the 666-donor mean, donors in an Asian-associated ancestry cluster had fewer N-insertions in productive TCRs, according to a later genetic analysis. About 17 rarely observed V segments, including chromosome 9 orphons, were excluded from the earlier analysis of just under 600 of the donors because counts were too low. Across donors, most TCR sequences were observed very rarely, whereas some public TCRs were present in many individuals. Because HLA typing was missing for some donors at each locus, association tests included only the typed subset. Only TCR beta chains were sequenced in this cohort, and the absence of alpha or paired-chain data limited detectable features. When HLA alleles, especially DR and DQ, strongly co-occurred, TCR associations were difficult to assign to individual alleles. The only immune exposure information available for the cohort was CMV serostatus. According to a later analysis, parvovirus B19, influenza, CMV and Epstein-Barr virus appeared linked to several top co-occurrence clusters. According to a later analysis, most CMV-associated TCR beta chains appeared to be HLA-restricted, and the HLA associations seemed to be driven largely by CMV exposure. At a false discovery rate of 0.05, a later analysis linked about 17,000 TCR beta sequences to specific HLA alleles. A later analysis found that HLA-associated TCR beta chains were more clonally expanded and had lower generation probabilities than equally common non-associated chains. The sequencing pipeline was judged likely to have produced a cluster of highly shared sequence variants as a technical artifact. The presence/absence analyses assumed that sequencing depth was roughly uniform across donors, and that assumption may not be true. In both the original and validation cohorts, the classifier was reported to diagnose cytomegalovirus status with high specificity and sensitivity. In an earlier analysis of about 550 of the donors, most TCR beta V segments were observed in productive rearrangements about 87% or about 30% of the time, broadly matching IMGT annotations. In a later analysis, the rate of TCR association differed among HLA loci, with DRB1 alleles having the most associated TCRs and HLA-C alleles having the fewest. The study gave a list of under 200 TCR beta chains associated with cytomegalovirus.

The library came from the immunoSEQ multiplex PCR assay. A mixture of 60 forward primers for TCR Vbeta segments and 13 reverse primers for TCR Jbeta segments was used in the multiplex PCR. The CDR3 region of rearranged TCR beta genes was amplified from genomic DNA by a multiplex PCR assay. On the Illumina HiSeq System, the amplified TCR beta libraries were sequenced as 87-base-pair reads. Under the source paper's analysis protocol: A later analysis counted tens of millions of unique TCR beta chains across the 666 repertoires, and some 11 million of these chains were shared by at least two donors. To remove PCR and sequencing errors, raw reads were error-corrected and collapsed into unique sequences using a nearest-neighbor algorithm that merged closely related sequences. V, D and J gene segments were assigned by aligning CDR3 sequences to IMGT reference sequences. For a sequence to be retained, at least a six-nucleotide match to both a V gene segment and a J gene segment was required. A rearrangement was called productive if the CDR3 had no stop codons and remained in frame with V and J, and every other rearrangement was called non-productive. CDR3 was defined by IMGT convention, running from the second conserved V-encoded cysteine to the conserved J-encoded phenylalanine. The earlier analysis of some 580 of the donors excluded any sequence lacking an unambiguous match to a single V gene segment. In an earlier analysis of around 590 of the donors, a V segment was called functional when productive rearrangements were above 56.7%, and segregating when the standard deviation between donors exceeded 5%. A statistical classification framework was developed to diagnose cytomegalovirus status using the catalog of TCR beta chain sequences. In a later analysis, V and J genes were assigned by comparing TCR nucleotide sequences against IMGT/GENE-DB human TR gene sequences. Using the TCRdist pipeline, a later analysis assigned CDR3 sequences along with most-parsimonious VDJ recombination scenarios. In a later analysis, every TCR beta chain was defined by the combination of its CDR3 amino acid sequence and its V-gene family, and reads without a unique V-gene family were dropped. A later analysis removed roughly 590 highly shared, low-generation-probability nucleotide sequences to deal with suspected cross-contamination and a sequencing artifact. A later analysis calculated a clonal expansion index for each public chain from normalized within-repertoire ranks of inferred template counts. In a later analysis, generation probabilities were computed using a VDJ recombination model fitted to out-of-frame rearrangements, and the results were checked against IGoR. A later analysis scored TCR-TCR, TCR-HLA and TCR-CMV co-occurrence with hypergeometric tests, applying a repertoire-size bias correction to TCR pairs. In a later analysis, false discovery rates were estimated by permuting HLA or CMV assignments 20 times. In a later analysis, co-occurring TCRs were grouped using DBSCAN, with TCRdist sequence similarity added in when clustering inside HLA-allele-positive subsets. Co-occurrence clustering excluded repertoires with fewer than 30,000 or more than 120,000 public chains, plus five with anomalous nucleotide sharing. Imported from immuneACCESS, the table was reduced by TCRdb to in-frame sequences with V and J called. These copies leave out some clones; in studies compared against another copy, an unresolved V gene accounts for under half, and the cause of the remainder is not known. V and J calls and clone size are given by that table; D and trimming were obtained from the DNA. The sample table holds approximately 290,000 clones, of which around 80% were seen once. More than 0.3% of the sample belongs to the ten largest clones.

Including the terminal cysteine and phenylalanine, the CDR3 comprises 15 residues. Only the CDR3 DNA is retained, 45 bases long and in frame from the first base. V is cut back by 4 bases and J by 4 bases, with 7 bases in the junction unmatched. The germline V gene (reference sequence) sets CDR1 to SGHNT and CDR2 to YYREEE. In total, just over 650 healthy bone marrow donors made up the cohort. At the time of sampling, every cohort member was nominally healthy, though immune exposures that went unrecorded were likely present. The donor was CMV seronegative and belonged to the group of 320 or so seronegative cohort members. Every donor gave a peripheral blood sample, and the peripheral blood mononuclear cells from that sample were used for TCR beta sequencing. Genomic DNA extraction from the blood cell samples was performed with the Qiagen DNeasy Blood Extraction Kit. With respect to this clone: The target of this receptor is not known. Base qualities were left out, and no much larger clone turns up one base away.

The chain employs TRBV5-4 and TRBJ2-7, and 11 junctional nucleotides match TRBD2. The receptor was isolated from a girl aged 2 to 9 in good health and CMV-seronegative. What was sequenced was PBMCs. The bases read TGTGCCAGCAGCGACACTAGCGGGAGTCCGTACGAGCAGTACTTC. It is translated as CASSDTSGSPYEQYF.